This section outlines one T cell receptor (beta chain) sequence together with its context. This clonotype has more than one count but fewer than ten. The clone's antigen remains unknown. Base qualities are not recorded, but no much larger clone differs from it by a single base. The sample comes from a study of T cell repertoires in cytomegalovirus infection (dated by TCRdb to between 2018 and 2021). Study-level background: Donor HLA type was relevant to the analysis, because carriage of CMV infection together with the matching HLA type was indicated by public TCR beta signatures.

The CDR3, from cysteine to phenylalanine, totals 13 residues. CDR3 DNA is the only sequence kept; it has 39 bases, read in frame from the first base. From the germline V gene, CDR1 is SQVTM and CDR2 is ANQGSEA. The junction shows trimming of 7 bases on V and 4 bases on J, and the gene matches do not reach 4 bases of it. Study-wide findings and limitations: In both this cohort and an independent roughly 400-donor cohort, the cumulative frequency of public TCR beta family members distinguished carriers of CMV infection plus the relevant HLA type. The ex vivo response was dominated by HLA-C-restricted CMV-specific TCR beta clonotypes, and the single most frequent clonotype in two of eight donors was supplied by these HLA-C-restricted clonotypes.

Sequencer: Illumina HiSeq 1500. TCRdb reprocessed the public reads (quality trimming at Q25 with fastp, clone calling with MiXCR) and kept in-frame beta chains. One record per CDR3 amino acid sequence lists the most common genes and DNA. Within this sample are approximately 250,000 distinct CDR3 sequences, with 10% to 15% of them counted one time only. In total, the top ten clones hold under 2% of the sample. The sequence was obtained from a human donor in good health (CMV status not recorded). Some clones in this sample may be carry-over from other donors' samples. Rearrangement joined TRBV29-1 to TRBJ1-1, with 12 bases matching TRBD1. Sequenced: PBMCs. The bases are TGCAGCGGGGGACAGGGGGCTATCACTGAAGCTTTCTTT. Translated, this gives CSGGQGAITEAFF.